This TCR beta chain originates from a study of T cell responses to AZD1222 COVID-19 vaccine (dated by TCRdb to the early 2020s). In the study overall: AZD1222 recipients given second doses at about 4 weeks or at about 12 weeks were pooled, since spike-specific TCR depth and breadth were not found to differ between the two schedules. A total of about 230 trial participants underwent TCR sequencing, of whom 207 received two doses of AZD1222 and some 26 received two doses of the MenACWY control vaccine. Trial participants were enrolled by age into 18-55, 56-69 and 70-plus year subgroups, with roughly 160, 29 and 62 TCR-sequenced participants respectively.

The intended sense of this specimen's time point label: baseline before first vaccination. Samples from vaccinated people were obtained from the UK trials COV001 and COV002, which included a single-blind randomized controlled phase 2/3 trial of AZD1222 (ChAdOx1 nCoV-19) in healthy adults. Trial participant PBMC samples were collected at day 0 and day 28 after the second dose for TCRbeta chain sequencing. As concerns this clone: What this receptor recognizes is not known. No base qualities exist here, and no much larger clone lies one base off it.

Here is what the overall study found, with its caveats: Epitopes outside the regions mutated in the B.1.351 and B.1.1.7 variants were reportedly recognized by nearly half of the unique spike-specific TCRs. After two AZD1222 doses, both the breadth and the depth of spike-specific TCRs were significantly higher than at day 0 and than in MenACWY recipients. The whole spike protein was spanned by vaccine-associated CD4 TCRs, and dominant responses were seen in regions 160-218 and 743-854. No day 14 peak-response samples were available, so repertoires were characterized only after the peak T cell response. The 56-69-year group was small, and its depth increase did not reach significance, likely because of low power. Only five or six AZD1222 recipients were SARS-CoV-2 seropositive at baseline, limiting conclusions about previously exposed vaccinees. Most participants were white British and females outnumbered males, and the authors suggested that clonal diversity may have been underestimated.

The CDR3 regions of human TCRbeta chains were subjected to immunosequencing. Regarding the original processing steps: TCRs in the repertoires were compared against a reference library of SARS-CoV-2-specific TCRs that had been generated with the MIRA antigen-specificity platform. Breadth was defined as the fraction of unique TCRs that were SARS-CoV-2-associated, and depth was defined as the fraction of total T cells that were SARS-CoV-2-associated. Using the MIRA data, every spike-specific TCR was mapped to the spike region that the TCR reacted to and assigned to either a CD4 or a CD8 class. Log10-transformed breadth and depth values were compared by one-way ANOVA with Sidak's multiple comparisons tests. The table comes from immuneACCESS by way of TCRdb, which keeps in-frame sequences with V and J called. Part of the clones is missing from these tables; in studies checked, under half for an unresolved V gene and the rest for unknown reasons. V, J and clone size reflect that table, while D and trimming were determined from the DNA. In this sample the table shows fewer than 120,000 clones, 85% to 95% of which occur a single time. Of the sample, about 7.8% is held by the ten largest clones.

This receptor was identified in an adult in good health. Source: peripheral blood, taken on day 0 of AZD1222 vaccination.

CDR3 reads: CASSYVVGGQYGYTF. The DNA sequence follows: TGTGCCAGCAGTTACGTCGTTGGGGGGCAGTATGGCTACACCTTC. The sequence is built from TRBV6-5 and TRBJ1-2, and perhaps TRBD1 as D gene, on 6 matching bases. CDR1 and CDR2 were assigned from the germline V gene as MNHEY and SVGAGI. The CDR3, cysteine through phenylalanine, is 15 amino acids long. Here the CDR3 DNA is all that survives: 45 bases in frame from base 1. V is reduced by 2 bases and J by 5 bases, leaving a spacing of 15 bases between them.